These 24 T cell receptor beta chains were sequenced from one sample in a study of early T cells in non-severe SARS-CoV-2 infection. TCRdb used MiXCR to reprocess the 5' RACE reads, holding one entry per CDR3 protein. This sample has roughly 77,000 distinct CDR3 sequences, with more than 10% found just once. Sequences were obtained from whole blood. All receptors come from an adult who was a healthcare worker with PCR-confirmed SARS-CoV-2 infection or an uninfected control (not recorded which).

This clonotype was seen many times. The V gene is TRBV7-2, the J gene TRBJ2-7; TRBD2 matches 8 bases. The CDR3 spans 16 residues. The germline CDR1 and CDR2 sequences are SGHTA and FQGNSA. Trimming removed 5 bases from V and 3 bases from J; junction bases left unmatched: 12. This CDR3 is CASSTASTGGVYEQYF. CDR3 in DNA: TGTGCCAGCAGCACCGCCTCGACCGGGGGGGTCTACGAGCAGTACTTC. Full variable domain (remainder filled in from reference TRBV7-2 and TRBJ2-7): GAGVSQSPSNKVTEKGKDVELRCDPISGHTALYWYRQSLGQGLEFLIYFQGNSAPDKSGLPSDRFSAERTGGSVSTLTIQRTQQEDSAVYLCASSTASTGGVYEQYFGPGTRLTVT.

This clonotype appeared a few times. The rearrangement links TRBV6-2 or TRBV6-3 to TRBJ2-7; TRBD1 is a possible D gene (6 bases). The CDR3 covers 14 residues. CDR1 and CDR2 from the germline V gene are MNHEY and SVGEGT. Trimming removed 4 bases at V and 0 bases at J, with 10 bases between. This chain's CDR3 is CASSLTGISYEQYF. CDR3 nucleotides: TGTGCCAGCAGTTTGACAGGTATCTCCTACGAGCAGTACTTC.

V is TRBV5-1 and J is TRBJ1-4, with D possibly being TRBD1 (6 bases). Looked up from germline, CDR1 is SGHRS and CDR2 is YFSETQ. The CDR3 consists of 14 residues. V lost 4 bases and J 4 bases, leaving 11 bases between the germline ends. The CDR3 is CASSTDSRNEKLFF. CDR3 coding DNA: TGCGCCAGCAGCACGGACAGCCGTAATGAAAAACTGTTTTTT.

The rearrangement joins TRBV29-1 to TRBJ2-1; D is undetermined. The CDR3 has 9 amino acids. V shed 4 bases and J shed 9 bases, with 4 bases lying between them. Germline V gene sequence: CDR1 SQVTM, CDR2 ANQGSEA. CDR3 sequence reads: CSVAAEQFF. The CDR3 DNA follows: TGCAGCGTTGCAGCTGAGCAGTTCTTC.

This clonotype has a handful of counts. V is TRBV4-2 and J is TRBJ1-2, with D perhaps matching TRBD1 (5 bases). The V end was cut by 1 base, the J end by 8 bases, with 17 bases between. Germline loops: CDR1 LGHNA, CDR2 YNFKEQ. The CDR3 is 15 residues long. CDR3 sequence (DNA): TGTGCCAGCAGCCAAGGGGGTTTTGGGACGTGGGGCTACACCTTC. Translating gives CASSQGGFGTWGYTF.

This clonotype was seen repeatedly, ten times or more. The DNA of the CDR3 is TGTGCCAGCAGTTGGACAGGGGGCGGCACAGATACGCAGTATTTT. Translation gives CASSWTGGGTDTQYF. This rearrangement joins TRBV12-3 or TRBV12-4 to TRBJ2-3; 11 nucleotides line up with TRBD1. With 4 bases clipped from V and 1 base from J, the junction kept 1 base outside the gene matches. The CDR3 length is 15 residues.

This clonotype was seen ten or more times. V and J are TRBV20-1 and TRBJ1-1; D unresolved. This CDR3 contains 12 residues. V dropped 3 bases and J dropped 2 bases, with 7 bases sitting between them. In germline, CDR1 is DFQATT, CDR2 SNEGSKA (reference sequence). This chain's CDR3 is CSARRPNTEAFF. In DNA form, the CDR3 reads TGCAGTGCTAGGAGGCCTAACACTGAAGCTTTCTTT.

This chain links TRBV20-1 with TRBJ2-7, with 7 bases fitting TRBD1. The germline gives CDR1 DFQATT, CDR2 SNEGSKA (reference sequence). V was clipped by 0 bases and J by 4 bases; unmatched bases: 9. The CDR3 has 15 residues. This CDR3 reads CSAREGPGGLYEQYF. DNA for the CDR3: TGCAGTGCTAGAGAGGGGCCAGGGGGATTATACGAGCAGTACTTC.

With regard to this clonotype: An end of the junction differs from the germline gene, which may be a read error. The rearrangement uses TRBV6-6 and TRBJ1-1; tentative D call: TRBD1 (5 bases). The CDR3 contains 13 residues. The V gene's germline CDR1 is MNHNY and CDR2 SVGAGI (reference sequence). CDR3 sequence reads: CASSWGWNTEAFF. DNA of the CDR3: TGTGCCAGTAGTTGGGGGTGGAACACTGAAGCTTTCTTT.

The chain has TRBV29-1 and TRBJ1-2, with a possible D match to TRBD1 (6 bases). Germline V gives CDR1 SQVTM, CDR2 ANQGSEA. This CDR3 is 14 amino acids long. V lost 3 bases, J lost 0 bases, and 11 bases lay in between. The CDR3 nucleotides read TGCAGCGTTGATAGACAGGCGGCTAACTATGGCTACACCTTC. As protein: CSVDRQAANYGYTF.

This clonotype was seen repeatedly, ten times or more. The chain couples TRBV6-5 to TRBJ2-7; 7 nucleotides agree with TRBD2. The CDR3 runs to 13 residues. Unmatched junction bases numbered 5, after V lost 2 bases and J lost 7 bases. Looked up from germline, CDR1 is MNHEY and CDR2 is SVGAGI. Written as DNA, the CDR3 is TGTGCCAGCAGTTACGGGCTAGCGGTTGAGCAGTACTTC. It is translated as CASSYGLAVEQYF.

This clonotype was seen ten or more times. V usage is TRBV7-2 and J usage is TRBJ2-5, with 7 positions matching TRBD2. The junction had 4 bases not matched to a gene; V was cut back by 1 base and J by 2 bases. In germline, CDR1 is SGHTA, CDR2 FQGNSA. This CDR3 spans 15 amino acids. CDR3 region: CASSLVASGQETQYF. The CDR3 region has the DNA TGTGCCAGCAGCTTAGTCGCTAGCGGACAAGAGACCCAGTACTTC.

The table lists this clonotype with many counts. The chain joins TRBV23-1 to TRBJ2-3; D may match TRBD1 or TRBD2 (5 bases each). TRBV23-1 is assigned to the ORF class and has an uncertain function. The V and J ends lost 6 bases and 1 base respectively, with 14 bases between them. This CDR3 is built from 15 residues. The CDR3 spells CASRREGIRTDTQYF. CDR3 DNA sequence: TGCGCCAGCAGACGAGAGGGGATACGCACAGATACGCAGTATTTT.

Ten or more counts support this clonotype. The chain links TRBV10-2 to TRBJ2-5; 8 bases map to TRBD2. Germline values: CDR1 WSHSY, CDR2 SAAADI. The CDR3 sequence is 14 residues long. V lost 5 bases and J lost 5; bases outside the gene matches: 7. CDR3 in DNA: TGCGCCAGCAGTTTTCGGCGGGAGGAGGAGACCCAGTACTTC. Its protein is CASSFRREEETQYF.

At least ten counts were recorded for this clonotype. The DNA for the CDR3 is TGCGCCACCTCCATTAACTCCTACGAGCAGTACTTC. Translation gives CATSINSYEQYF. The rearrangement links TRBV10-1 to TRBJ2-7; no definite D call. The CDR3 is 12 residues long. In germline, CDR1 is WNHNN, CDR2 SYGVQD (reference sequence). The germline V and J ends were trimmed by 10 bases and 0 bases, with 10 bases remaining between them.

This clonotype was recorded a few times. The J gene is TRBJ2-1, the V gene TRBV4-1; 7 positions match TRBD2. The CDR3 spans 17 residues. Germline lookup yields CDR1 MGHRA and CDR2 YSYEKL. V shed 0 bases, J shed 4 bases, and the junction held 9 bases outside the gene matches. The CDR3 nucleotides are TGCGCCAGCAGCCAAGAGGAAGGAGCGGGGCGTTACAATGAGCAGTTCTTC. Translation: CASSQEEGAGRYNEQFF.

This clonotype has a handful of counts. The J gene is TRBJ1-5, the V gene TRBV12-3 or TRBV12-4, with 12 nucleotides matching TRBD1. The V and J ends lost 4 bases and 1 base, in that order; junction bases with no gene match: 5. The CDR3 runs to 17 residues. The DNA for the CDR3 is TGTGCCAGCAGTTCCGGGACAGGGGGCTACAGCAATCAGCCCCAGCATTTT. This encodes CASSSGTGGYSNQPQHF.

CDR3 sequence: CASSQVASGAYSYEQYF. Written as DNA, the CDR3 is TGTGCCAGCAGCCAAGTGGCTAGCGGGGCCTACTCCTACGAGCAGTACTTC. V is TRBV4-2 and J is TRBJ2-7, with 9 nucleotides matching TRBD2. Germline V gene sequence: CDR1 LGHNA, CDR2 YNFKEQ. With 1 base clipped from V and 0 bases from J, the junction kept 7 bases outside the gene matches. The CDR3 is made up of 17 amino acids.

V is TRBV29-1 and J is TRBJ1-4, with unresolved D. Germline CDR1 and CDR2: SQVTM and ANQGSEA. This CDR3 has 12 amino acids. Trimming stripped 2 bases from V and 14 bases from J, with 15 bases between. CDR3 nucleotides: TGCAGCGTTGAAACGGGCCCCCAAGGGCTGTTTTTT. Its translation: CSVETGPQGLFF.

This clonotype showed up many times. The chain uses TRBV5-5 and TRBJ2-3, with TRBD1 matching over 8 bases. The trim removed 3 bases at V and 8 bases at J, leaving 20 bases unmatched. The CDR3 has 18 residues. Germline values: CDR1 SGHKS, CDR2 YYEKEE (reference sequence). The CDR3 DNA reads TGTGCCAGCAGCTCCTCCCCAGGGGGCGCTTCCAAAGCGGGTACGCAGTATTTT. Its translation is CASSSSPGGASKAGTQYF.

CDR3 loop: CASSTRTGPLQETQYF. The CDR3 DNA reads TGTGCCAGCAGTACCAGGACAGGACCGCTCCAAGAGACCCAGTACTTC. The chain has TRBV27 and TRBJ2-5, with 7 bases matching TRBD1. The germline V gene has CDR1 MNHEY and CDR2 SMNVEV (reference sequence). J was trimmed by 1 base and V by 5 bases; bases with no gene match: 10. CDR3 length: 16 amino acids.

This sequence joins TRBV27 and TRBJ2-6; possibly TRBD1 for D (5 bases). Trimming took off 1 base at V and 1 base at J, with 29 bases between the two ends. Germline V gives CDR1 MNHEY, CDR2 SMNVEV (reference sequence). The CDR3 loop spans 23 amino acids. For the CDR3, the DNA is TGTGCCAGCAGTTTATGTTGGGTACCACTGGCTGAACCAACAGGATCTGGGGCCAACGTCCTGACTTTC. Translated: CASSLCWVPLAEPTGSGANVLTF.

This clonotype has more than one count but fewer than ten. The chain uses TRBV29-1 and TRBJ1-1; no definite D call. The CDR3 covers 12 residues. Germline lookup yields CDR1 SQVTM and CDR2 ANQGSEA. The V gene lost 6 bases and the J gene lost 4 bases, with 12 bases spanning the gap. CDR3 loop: CSVTYIGTEAFF. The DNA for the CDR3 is TGCAGCGTCACCTATATTGGCACTGAAGCTTTCTTT.

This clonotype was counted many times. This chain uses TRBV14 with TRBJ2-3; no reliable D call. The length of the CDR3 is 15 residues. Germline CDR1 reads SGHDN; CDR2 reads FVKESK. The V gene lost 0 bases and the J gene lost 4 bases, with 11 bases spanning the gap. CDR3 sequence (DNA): TGTGCCAGCAGCCAAGATTGGGGTGAGGCAGATACGCAGTATTTT. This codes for CASSQDWGEADTQYF.